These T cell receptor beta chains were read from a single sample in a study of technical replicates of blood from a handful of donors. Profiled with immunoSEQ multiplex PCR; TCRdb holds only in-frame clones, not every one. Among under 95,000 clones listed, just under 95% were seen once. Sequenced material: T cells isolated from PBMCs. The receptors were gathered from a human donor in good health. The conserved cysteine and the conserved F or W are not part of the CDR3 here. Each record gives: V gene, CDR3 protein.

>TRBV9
ASSGSSGGSYNEQF
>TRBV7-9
ASSLRREARYEQY
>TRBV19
ASSMSRSYEQY
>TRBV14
ASSQDRGYNEQF
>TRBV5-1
ASSQQTSGASYEQY
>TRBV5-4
ASSQRQGANEQF
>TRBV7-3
ASSFQGQNEQF
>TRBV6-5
ASRSQWDTQY
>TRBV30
AWSVAANYGYT
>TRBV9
ASSASLSGLAVEQF
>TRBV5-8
ASHFTGPNGYGYT
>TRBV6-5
ASSYDPLTSSYEQY
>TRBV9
ASSVEVAGTITEAF
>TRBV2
ASSKWANQPQH
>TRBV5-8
ASSPSWSTEAF
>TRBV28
ASGTGGSINYGYT
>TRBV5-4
ASSPRLAGGGDEQF
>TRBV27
ASSFSGSCYEQY
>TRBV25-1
ASCGDSPYEQY
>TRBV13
ASSLLAGGTPEQY
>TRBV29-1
SVEERGYAPGGYT
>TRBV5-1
ASSLGGQGESGVDTEAF
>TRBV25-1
ASSPGQRSEQF
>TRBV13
ASSRTRFYEQY
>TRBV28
ASSLAGGAGGVAGNTIY
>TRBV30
AWSGSLMDEQY
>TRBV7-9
ASSSRVGTSGSTDTQY
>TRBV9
ASRRGNTIY
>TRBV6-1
ASGRDYGANEQY
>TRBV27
ASSFNSRGHGYT
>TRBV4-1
ASSRQENTEAF
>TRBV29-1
SVGGKLVAGGHGDTQY
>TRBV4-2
ASSPGSDRGITGELF
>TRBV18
ASSPPTSGIATYEQY
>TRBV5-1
ASSTTGLGTEAF
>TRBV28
ASNSDGTGPSSGNTIY
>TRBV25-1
ASSEWEYYGYT
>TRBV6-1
ASSADRLYSNQPQH
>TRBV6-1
ASRQGLNTGELF
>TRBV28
ASTGTTRPAF
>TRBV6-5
ASSLKTRTEAF
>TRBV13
ASSSLTGVGGNEQF
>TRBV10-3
AISEQRDLETQY
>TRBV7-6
ASSFAAGVSETQY